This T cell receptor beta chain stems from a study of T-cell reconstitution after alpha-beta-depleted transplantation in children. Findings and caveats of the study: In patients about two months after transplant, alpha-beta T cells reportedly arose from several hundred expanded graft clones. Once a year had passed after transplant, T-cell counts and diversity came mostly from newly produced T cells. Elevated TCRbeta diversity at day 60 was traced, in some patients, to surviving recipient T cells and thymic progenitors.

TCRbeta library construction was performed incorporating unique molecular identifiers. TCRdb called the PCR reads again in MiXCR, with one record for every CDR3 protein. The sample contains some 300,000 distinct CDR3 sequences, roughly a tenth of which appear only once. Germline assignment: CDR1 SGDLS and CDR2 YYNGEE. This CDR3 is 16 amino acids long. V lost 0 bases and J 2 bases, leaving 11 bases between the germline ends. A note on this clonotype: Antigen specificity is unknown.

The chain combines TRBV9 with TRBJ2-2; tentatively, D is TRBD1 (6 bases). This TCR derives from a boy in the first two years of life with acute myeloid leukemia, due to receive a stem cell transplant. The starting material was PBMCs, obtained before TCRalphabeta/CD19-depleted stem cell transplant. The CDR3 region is CASSVERTANTGELFF. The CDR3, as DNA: TGTGCCAGCAGCGTAGAGCGGACAGCTAACACCGGGGAGCTGTTTTTT.